The entry below describes one T cell receptor (beta chain). Its antigen is still unknown. This sample is drawn from a study of T cell responses to AZD1222 COVID-19 vaccine. Points from the study as a whole: Regions left unmutated in variants are reportedly the target of nearly half of spike-specific TCRs. Vaccine-associated CD4 TCRs spanned spike, dominant at 160-218 and 743-854.

The CDR3 runs to 12 residues. Germline V gene data show CDR1 as GTSNPN and CDR2 as SVGIG (reference sequence). The V end lost 1 base, the J end lost 9 bases, and 10 bases lay between the germline ends. Measured with immunoSEQ multiplex PCR; TCRdb has only the in-frame clones, and not every one. Among approximately 130,000 clones listed, 85% to 90% were seen once. This TCR came from an adult in good health. The chain is built from TRBV30 and TRBJ1-5; D not certain. The specimen comprised peripheral blood, sampled on day 0 of AZD1222 vaccination. In nucleotides, the CDR3 is TGTGCCTGGAGTGCCGGCCCGGGGCCCCAGCATTTT. This codes for CAWSAGPGPQHF. Complete variable domain (other parts from reference TRBV30 and TRBJ1-5): SQTIHQWPATLVQPVGSPLSLECTVEGTSNPNLYWYRQAAGRGLQLLFYSVGIGQISSEVPQNLSASRPQDRQFILSSKKLLLSDSGFYLCAWSAGPGPQHFGDGTRLSIL.